This TCR beta chain was retrieved from a study of a mutant IDH1 vaccine in newly diagnosed glioma. Study summary: Most had both radiotherapy and temozolomide beforehand; others had only one. The week-35 safety follow-up was V12, and the week-47 study end was V13.

With regard to this clone: The antigen remains unidentified.

Germline CDR1 SGHDT, CDR2 YYEEEE. Trimming removed 4 bases at V and 3 bases at J, with 14 bases between. The CDR3 is made up of 14 amino acids. Time point meaning: week 47, end of study. Every single dose of the vaccine, 300 ug of mutant IDH1 20-mer peptide, came with topical imiquimod. Here immunoSEQ multiplex PCR was the method, and the copy in TCRdb shows in-frame clones only, minus some. The top ten clones hold approximately 3.5% of a sample with tens of thousands of clones, around 83% of them seen once. This clonotype originated in a woman in her 50s with glioma. Sequences were derived from PBMCs, sampled from a glioma patient whose treatment included an IDH1 peptide vaccine. V usage is TRBV5-6 and J usage is TRBJ2-7; D unclear. As DNA, the CDR3 is TGTGCCAGCAGCACCCTTGGACGGCTCTACGAGCAGTACTTC. Translated: CASSTLGRLYEQYF.